This entry describes one T cell receptor beta chain. Its antigen remains unidentified. The sample originates from a study of CD8 T cells in Susac syndrome. This CDR3 has 18 amino acids. The V and J ends lost 4 bases and 6 bases, in that order; junction bases with no gene match: 16. The germline V gene encodes CDR1 MDHEN and CDR2 SYDVKM. Study-level results: By the study's own acknowledgment, its TCR sequencing and HLA analysis included relatively few individuals.

Random hexamers primed reverse transcription of about 0.5 to 1 ug RNA. The method of amplification for TCR beta CDR3 was immunoSEQ multiplex PCR, covering 54 Vbeta and 13 Jbeta. TCRdb reanalysed the immunoSEQ multiplex PCR reads using MiXCR and keeps one entry per CDR3 protein. This sample has 120,000 to 150,000 distinct CDR3 sequences, with roughly 95% found just once. This sequence joins TRBV28 and TRBJ2-1, with TRBD2 matching over 9 bases. This TCR was sampled from a human donor in good health. Material: CD4+ T cells from PBMCs. The CDR3 DNA reads as TGTGCCAGCAGTTACCCTGATCGGTTAGCGGGAGTGGGCAATGAGCAGTTCTTC. This translates into CASSYPDRLAGVGNEQFF.